The 7 T cell receptor beta chains in this list originate from one sample, sequenced in a study of T cell responses to AZD1222 COVID-19 vaccine. Only in-frame clones appear in the TCRdb table, and some are missing; sequencing was by immunoSEQ multiplex PCR. The sample records some 110,000 clones, 90% being singletons. Source: peripheral blood, taken on day 0 of AZD1222 vaccination. Every receptor here comes from an adult in good health.

V usage is TRBV5-8 and J usage is TRBJ1-5; D may be TRBD1 (6 bases). The length of the CDR3 is 13 residues. The germline V gene encodes CDR1 SGHTS and CDR2 YDEGEE. V lost 2 bases, J lost 7 bases, and 10 bases lay in between. CDR3 sequence: CASSFTGFQPQHF. Here the CDR3 DNA reads TGTGCCAGCAGCTTTACAGGGTTCCAGCCCCAGCATTTT.

The chain carries TRBV11-2 and TRBJ2-1, with 7 bases lining up with TRBD2. The CDR3 consists of 16 residues. Germline loops: CDR1 SGHAT, CDR2 FQNNGV. V shed 1 base, J shed 0 bases, and the junction held 3 bases outside the gene matches. The CDR3 coding sequence is TGTGCCAGCAGCTTAGTGGGGGGGTACTCCTACAATGAGCAGTTCTTC. It is translated as CASSLVGGYSYNEQFF.

V usage is TRBV5-1 and J usage is TRBJ1-3, with D hard to call. Germline V CDR1 and CDR2: SGHRS, YFSETQ. The CDR3 consists of 15 residues. Trimming stripped 2 bases from V and 2 bases from J, with 11 bases between. CDR3 nucleotide sequence: TGCGCCAGCAGCTTCGAGGGAAACGCTGGAAACACCATATATTTT. This codes for CASSFEGNAGNTIYF.

The rearrangement uses TRBV3-1 (or the pseudogene TRBV3-2) and TRBJ1-6; D remains ambiguous. The CDR3 sequence is 15 residues long. V was cut by 1 base and J by 9 bases, with 13 bases left in between. Germline V gene sequence: CDR1 LGHDT, CDR2 YNNKEL (reference sequence). The CDR3 DNA is TGTGCCAGCAGCCAAGTCGGACGCGGGGTTTCACCCCTCCACTTT. It specifies CASSQVGRGVSPLHF.

The V gene is TRBV7-9, the J gene TRBJ2-3, with a possible D match to TRBD1 (6 bases). Trimming pared 1 base from V and 6 bases from J, leaving 17 bases between. The germline V gene encodes CDR1 SEHNR and CDR2 FQNEAQ (reference sequence). This CDR3 contains 16 residues. The CDR3 spells CASSLVTGLLGDTQYF. CDR3 DNA: TGTGCCAGCAGCTTAGTGACAGGCCTTTTGGGGGATACGCAGTATTTT.

Here the CDR3 reads CASSIWTADGYTF. In DNA, the CDR3 is TGCGCCAGCAGCATATGGACAGCAGATGGCTACACCTTC. The genes are TRBV5-1 and TRBJ1-2; D is perhaps TRBD1 (6 bases). CDR3 length equals 13 residues. The V end was cut by 4 bases, the J end by 6 bases, with 13 bases between. Germline V gives CDR1 SGHRS, CDR2 YFSETQ.

J is TRBJ1-2 and V is TRBV27; TRBD1 is a possible D gene (5 bases). Germline V gene sequence: CDR1 MNHEY, CDR2 SMNVEV (reference sequence). There are 13 residues in the CDR3. Trimming stripped 5 bases from V and 3 bases from J, with 10 bases between. The CDR3 loop is CASSPRADYGYTF. CDR3 sequence (DNA): TGTGCCAGCAGTCCCAGGGCAGACTATGGCTACACCTTC.